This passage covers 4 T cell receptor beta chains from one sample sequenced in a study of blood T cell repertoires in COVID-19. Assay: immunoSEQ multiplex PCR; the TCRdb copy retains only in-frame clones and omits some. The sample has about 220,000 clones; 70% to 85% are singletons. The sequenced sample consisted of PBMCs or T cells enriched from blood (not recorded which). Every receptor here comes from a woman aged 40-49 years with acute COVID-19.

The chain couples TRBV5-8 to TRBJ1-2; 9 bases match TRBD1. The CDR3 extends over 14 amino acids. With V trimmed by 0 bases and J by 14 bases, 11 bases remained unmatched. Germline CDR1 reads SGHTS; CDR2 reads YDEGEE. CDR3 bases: TGTGCCAGCAGCTTGGGTGGGACAGGGCGAATCGTGACCTTC. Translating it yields CASSLGGTGRIVTF.

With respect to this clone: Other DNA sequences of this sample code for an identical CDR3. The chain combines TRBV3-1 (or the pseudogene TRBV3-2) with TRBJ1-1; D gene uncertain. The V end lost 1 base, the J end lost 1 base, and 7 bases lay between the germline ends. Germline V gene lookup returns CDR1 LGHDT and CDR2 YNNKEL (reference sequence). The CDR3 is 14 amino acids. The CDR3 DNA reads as TGTGCCAGCAGCCAAGTAGGCGGGAACACTGAAGCTTTCTTT. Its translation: CASSQVGGNTEAFF.

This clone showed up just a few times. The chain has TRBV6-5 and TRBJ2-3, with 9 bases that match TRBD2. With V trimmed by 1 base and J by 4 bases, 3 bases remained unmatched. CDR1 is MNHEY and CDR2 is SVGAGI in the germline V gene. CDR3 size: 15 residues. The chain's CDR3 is CASSYYAGGPDTQYF. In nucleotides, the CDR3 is TGTGCCAGCAGTTACTACGCGGGGGGGCCAGATACGCAGTATTTT.

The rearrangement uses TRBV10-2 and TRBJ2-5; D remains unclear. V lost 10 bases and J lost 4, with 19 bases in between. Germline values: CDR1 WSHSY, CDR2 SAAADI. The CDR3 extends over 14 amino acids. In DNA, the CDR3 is TGCGCCATAGCCCCCTGGAATGAATCAGAGACCCAGTACTTC. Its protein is CAIAPWNESETQYF.